What follows describes a single T cell receptor (beta chain). This clonotype was observed many times. Its antigen specificity is not known. Base qualities are not recorded, but no much larger clone differs from it by a single base. These data originate in a study of T-cell reconstitution after alpha-beta-depleted transplantation in children (dated by TCRdb to about 2016). In terms of the full investigation: Using TCR repertoire profiling, the study quantitatively followed how T-cell immune reconstitution unfolded in children after TCRalphabeta/CD19-depleted allogeneic hematopoietic cell transplantation.

Trimming at the junction amounts to 2 bases on V and 9 bases on J, and the germline ends lie 10 bases apart. CDR1 and CDR2, per the germline V gene (reference sequence), are DFQATT and SNEGSKA. The cysteine opens and the phenylalanine closes a CDR3 of 11 amino acids. CDR3 DNA only is kept here, 33 bases in frame from base 1. The library was prepared using PCR. TCRdb lists the instrument as Illumina HiSeq 2500. TCR library preparation used molecular barcoding, with unique molecular identifiers applied to normalize quantification of the TCRbeta repertoire. TCRdb's own reprocessing of the public reads used fastp at Q25 and MiXCR and kept productive beta chains. Entries are consolidated by CDR3 protein sequence, retaining the most common genes and DNA. This sample has about 72,000 distinct CDR3 sequences in its table, and just under 7.5% of those were observed once. The top ten constitute less than 3% of the sample.

The TCR was taken from a human donor who donated a stem cell graft to a child with acute lymphoblastic leukemia. The specimen comprised PBMCs from the stem cell graft donor, sampled from the stem cell graft. The sequence joins TRBV20-1 to TRBJ2-5; perhaps TRBD2 is the D gene, with 6 bases matching. The CDR3 corresponds to CSARSPGAQYF. The sequenced DNA: TGCAGTGCTAGATCTCCGGGAGCCCAGTACTTC.